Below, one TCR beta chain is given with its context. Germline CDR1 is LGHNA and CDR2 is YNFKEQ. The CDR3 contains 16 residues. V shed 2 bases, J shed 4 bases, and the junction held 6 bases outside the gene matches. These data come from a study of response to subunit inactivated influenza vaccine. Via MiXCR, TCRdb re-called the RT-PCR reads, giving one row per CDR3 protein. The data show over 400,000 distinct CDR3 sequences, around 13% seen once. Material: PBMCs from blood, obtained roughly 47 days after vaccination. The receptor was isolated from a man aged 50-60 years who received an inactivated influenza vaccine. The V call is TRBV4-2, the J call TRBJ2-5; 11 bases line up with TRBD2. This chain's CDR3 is CASSQSSTSGGETQYF. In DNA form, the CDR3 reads TGTGCCAGCAGCCAAAGTTCTACTAGCGGGGGAGAGACCCAGTACTTC.